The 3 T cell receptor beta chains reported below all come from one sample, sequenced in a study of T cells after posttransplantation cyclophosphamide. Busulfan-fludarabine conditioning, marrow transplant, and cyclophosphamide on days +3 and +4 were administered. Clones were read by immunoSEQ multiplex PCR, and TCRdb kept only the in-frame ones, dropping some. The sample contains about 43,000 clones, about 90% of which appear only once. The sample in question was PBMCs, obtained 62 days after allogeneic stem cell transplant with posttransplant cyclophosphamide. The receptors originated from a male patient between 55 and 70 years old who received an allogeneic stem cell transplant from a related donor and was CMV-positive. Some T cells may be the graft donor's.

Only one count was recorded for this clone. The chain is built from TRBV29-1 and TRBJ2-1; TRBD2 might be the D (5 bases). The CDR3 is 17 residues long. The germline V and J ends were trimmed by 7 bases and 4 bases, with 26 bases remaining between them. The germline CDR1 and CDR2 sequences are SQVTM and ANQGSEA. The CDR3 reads CSAYAGGPGSPYNEQFF. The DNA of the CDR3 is TGCAGCGCTTACGCGGGCGGACCGGGGTCACCATACAATGAGCAGTTCTTC.

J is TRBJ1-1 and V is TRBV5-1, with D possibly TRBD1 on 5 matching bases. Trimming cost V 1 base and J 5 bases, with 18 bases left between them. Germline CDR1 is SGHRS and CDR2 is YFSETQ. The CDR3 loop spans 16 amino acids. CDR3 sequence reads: CASSLMGGRGQTEAFF. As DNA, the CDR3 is TGCGCCAGCAGCTTGATGGGAGGTCGGGGCCAAACTGAAGCTTTCTTT.

CDR3 amino acids: CASRFGTDYGYTF. The CDR3 nucleotides are TGTGCCAGCAGATTCGGGACAGACTATGGCTACACCTTC. The V call is TRBV2, the J call TRBJ1-2; 7 bases match TRBD1. CDR3 length equals 13 residues. From germline, CDR1 is SNHLY and CDR2 FYNNEI. V dropped 6 bases and J dropped 3; count of bases not matched to a gene: 4.